This T cell receptor (beta chain) was sequenced for a study of TIL therapy for anti-PD-1-resistant metastatic lung cancer (dated by TCRdb to the early 2020s). Regarding the complete study: Tumors were harvested before any PD-1/PD-L1 blockade; patients then received nivolumab, and those progressing received lymphodepletion, expanded TIL infusion and IL-2. A median age of roughly 55 years (range about 38-85) and a median tumor PD-L1 proportion score of 6% were recorded among enrolled patients. Across the cohort, whole-exome sequencing showed a median non-synonymous tumor mutation burden of under 1.8 mutations per megabase. Most of the cohort had lung adenocarcinoma, including a handful of EGFR-mutant tumors and two ALK-rearranged tumors, and half of the patients were either current or former smokers. Clonotypes were tracked across tumor, expanded TIL product and serial blood samples by T cell receptor beta sequencing of tumor and peripheral blood.

CDR3 length: 16 amino acids, cysteine to phenylalanine. The CDR3 DNA has 48 bases and is translated from base 1. Deletion took 0 bases off V and 6 bases off J, with a span of 13 bases between the germline ends. In the germline V gene, CDR1 corresponds to SGHRS and CDR2 to YFSETQ. The time point label here, explained by the study, means: pre-treatment sample, taken before nivolumab and TIL therapy. A phase I trial run at two centers enrolled adults with stage 4 NSCLC between October 2017 and January 2020. Samples came from a single-arm, open-label phase I trial of tumor-infiltrating lymphocyte therapy with nivolumab in advanced non-small cell lung cancer. Blood mononuclear cells were isolated from EDTA tubes by Ficoll gradient and were snap-frozen as pellets, and DNA was extracted with a Qiagen mini-prep kit. Worth noting for this clone: No cognate antigen has been identified for it. The input lacks base qualities; no much larger clone sits a single base away.

The full study reports these points: The study protocol defined all tumor marker inferences as exploratory. The cohort was highly selected, including more treatment-naive, never-smoker and oncogene-addicted patients than is typical, which limits generalizability. The baseline peripheral repertoire was partially replaced by infused TIL clonotypes, which then decayed over months, and persistence showed no apparent association with response.

The immunoSEQ v3 hsTCRB kit was used to amplify TCR beta CDR3 regions from genomic DNA through bias-controlled multiplex PCR. The TCR libraries were sequenced on an Illumina NextSeq 500 to about 2 million read pairs for survey level or about 5-6.5 million read pairs for deep level. The authors' pipeline ran thus. The immunoSEQ Analyzer software assigned V, D and J genes, filtered out non-productive sequences, and reported clonality. Repertoires were compared by productive Simpson clonality and by the Morisita overlap index of productive TRB rearrangements between infused TIL and blood. Absolute clonotype counts in blood were estimated by multiplying the lymphocyte count by the CD3+ fraction and by the productive frequency of the clone. TCRdb retrieved this table from immuneACCESS and kept in-frame rearrangements only. Not all clones are present; in checked studies, unresolved V genes account for under half, and no reason is known for the remainder. V and J calls plus clone size are reproduced from that table; the DNA served to infer D and trimming. The sample has approximately 22,000 clones on record, more than 65% of them singletons. The biggest ten clones account for over 1.5% of the sample.

The rearranged segments are TRBV5-1 and TRBJ1-6; there is no confident call for the D gene. This TCR was recovered from a person aged 25-85 years with non-small cell lung cancer. The sequencing used blood, collected at baseline. The sequenced DNA: TGCGCCAGCAGCTTGGTACCAGGCGGAGGTAATTCACCCCTCCACTTT. This yields the protein CASSLVPGGGNSPLHF.